A selection of T cell receptor beta chains follows, all from one sample in a study of shared clonotypes between healthy human individuals. Profiling relied on immunoSEQ multiplex PCR, and the TCRdb table lists in-frame clones only, not all of them. This table has some 2,100,000 clones, 93% appearing once. The specimen sequenced was naive CD8+ T cells from PBMCs. The receptors were sampled from a man aged 18 to 30 in good health. Some clones in this sample may be carry-over from other donors' samples. Each CDR3 is given with its conserved first and last residue. A D gene is named only where the DNA matches it firmly. Size tells how often a clone was seen (once, few, many) or the class of an expanded clone, and some rows leave it out.

abundance: .; j_gene: TRBJ1-6; d_gene: .; v_gene: TRBV12-5; CDR3nt: TGTGCTAGTGGTTCCCCCCACAGACAGCATAATTCACCCCTCCACTTT; CDR3aa: CASGSPHRQHNSPLHF
abundance: once; j_gene: TRBJ1-4; d_gene: .; v_gene: TRBV27; CDR3nt: TGTGCCAGGAGCGGGGGGCAGGGTGATGAAAAACTGTTTTTT; CDR3aa: CARSGGQGDEKLFF
abundance: .; j_gene: TRBJ2-6; d_gene: .; v_gene: TRBV19; CDR3nt: TGTGCCAGTAGTATGAGTCGTCTCTCTGGGGCCAACGTCCTGACTTTC; CDR3aa: CASSMSRLSGANVLTF
abundance: .; j_gene: TRBJ2-5; d_gene: TRBD2; v_gene: TRBV6-9; CDR3nt: TGTGCCAGCAGTTACGAGGGAGGGCCGTGGGAGACCCAGTACTTC; CDR3aa: CASSYEGGPWETQYF
abundance: once; j_gene: TRBJ1-1; d_gene: .; v_gene: TRBV19; CDR3nt: TGTGCCAGTAGTCTGGGCTTAAGGAACACTGAAGCTTTCTTT; CDR3aa: CASSLGLRNTEAFF
abundance: .; j_gene: TRBJ2-3; d_gene: .; v_gene: TRBV28; CDR3nt: TGTGCCAGCAGTTTGGGGACAGATACGCAGTATTTT; CDR3aa: CASSLGTDTQYF
abundance: .; j_gene: TRBJ1-5; d_gene: .; v_gene: TRBV27; CDR3nt: TGTGCCAGCAGCTCCGCCGACAGTTTTAATCAGCCCCAGCATTTT; CDR3aa: CASSSADSFNQPQHF
abundance: .; j_gene: TRBJ2-3; d_gene: TRBD2; v_gene: TRBV30; CDR3nt: TGTGCCTGGAGTGCCCTCGGGGGGAAAGATACGCAGTATTTT; CDR3aa: CAWSALGGKDTQYF
abundance: .; j_gene: TRBJ2-3; d_gene: TRBD2; v_gene: TRBV10-3; CDR3nt: TGTGCCATCGGCGGAGGGCGGGAGCCGGCAGATACGCAGTATTTT; CDR3aa: CAIGGGREPADTQYF
abundance: .; j_gene: TRBJ2-1; d_gene: TRBD2; v_gene: TRBV10-3; CDR3nt: TGTGCCATCAGTGATACTAGCGGGAACAATGAGCAGTTCTTC; CDR3aa: CAISDTSGNNEQFF
abundance: .; j_gene: TRBJ2-1; d_gene: .; v_gene: TRBV2; CDR3nt: TGTGCCGGCTGGCCCCCTAGCCATGAGCAGTTCTTC; CDR3aa: CAGWPPSHEQFF
abundance: .; j_gene: TRBJ1-5; d_gene: .; v_gene: TRBV5-1; CDR3nt: TGCGCCAGCAGCCCGTCGGGAGGGGGCAATCAGCCCCAGCATTTT; CDR3aa: CASSPSGGGNQPQHF
abundance: .; j_gene: TRBJ2-7; d_gene: TRBD1; v_gene: TRBV5-6; CDR3nt: TGTGCCAGCAGCTTGGTCGGACAGGGGATGAACGAGCAGTACTTC; CDR3aa: CASSLVGQGMNEQYF
abundance: .; j_gene: TRBJ2-3; d_gene: .; v_gene: TRBV10-2; CDR3nt: TGCGCCAGCAGTGAGAACCCGGGCGGTGATACGCAGTATTTT; CDR3aa: CASSENPGGDTQYF
abundance: once; j_gene: TRBJ2-7; d_gene: .; v_gene: TRBV7-3; CDR3nt: TGTGCCAGCAGCCCAGGGGTCGGGGCGGCGGACGAGCAGTACTTC; CDR3aa: CASSPGVGAADEQYF
abundance: .; j_gene: TRBJ1-2; d_gene: .; v_gene: TRBV19; CDR3nt: TGTGCCAGTAGTATGGAGTCTATACAGGGACCTAACTATGGCTACACCTTC; CDR3aa: CASSMESIQGPNYGYTF
abundance: .; j_gene: TRBJ2-7; d_gene: TRBD1; v_gene: TRBV7-2; CDR3nt: TGTGCCAGCAGCCCGACAGGGAACTACGAGCAGTACTTC; CDR3aa: CASSPTGNYEQYF
abundance: .; j_gene: TRBJ1-1; d_gene: .; v_gene: TRBV6-5; CDR3nt: TGTGCCAGCAGTTACTTCGGGGGGGTTGAAGCTTTCTTT; CDR3aa: CASSYFGGVEAFF